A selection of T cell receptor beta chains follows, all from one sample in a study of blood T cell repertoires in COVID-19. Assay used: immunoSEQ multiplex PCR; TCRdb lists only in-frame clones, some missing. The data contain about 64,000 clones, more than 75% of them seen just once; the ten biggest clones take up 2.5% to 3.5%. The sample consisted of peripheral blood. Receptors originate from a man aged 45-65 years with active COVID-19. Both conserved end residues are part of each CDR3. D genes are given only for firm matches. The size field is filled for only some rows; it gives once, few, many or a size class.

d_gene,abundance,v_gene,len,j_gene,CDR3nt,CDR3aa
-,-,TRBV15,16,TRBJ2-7,TGTGCCACCAGCAGAGATCGAGTGAGGATCTCCTACGAGCAGTACTTC,CATSRDRVRISYEQYF
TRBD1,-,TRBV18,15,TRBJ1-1,TGTGCCAGCTCACTTGGGACAGGGTCGAACACTGAAGCTTTCTTT,CASSLGTGSNTEAFF
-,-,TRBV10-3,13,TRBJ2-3,TGTGCCATCAGTGGGGCTATTACAGATACGCAGTATTTT,CAISGAITDTQYF
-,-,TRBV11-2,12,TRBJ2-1,TGTGCCAGCAGCTTACTTAGCGGTGAGCAGTTCTTC,CASSLLSGEQFF
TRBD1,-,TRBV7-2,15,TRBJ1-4,TGTGCCAGCAGCTTGGGGACAGGGGGCCACGAAAAACTGTTTTTT,CASSLGTGGHEKLFF
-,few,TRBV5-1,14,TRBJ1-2,TGCGCCAGCAGCTTGGAAACAGTACTCTATGGCTACACCTTC,CASSLETVLYGYTF
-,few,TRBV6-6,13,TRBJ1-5,TGTGCCAGCGAGGCAGGGGTGAATCAGCCCCAGCATTTT,CASEAGVNQPQHF
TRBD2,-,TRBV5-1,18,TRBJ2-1,TGCGCCAGCAGCCCATCGGGACTAGCGGAGAGCTCCTACAATGAGCAGTTCTTC,CASSPSGLAESSYNEQFF
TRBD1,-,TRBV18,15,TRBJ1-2,TGTGCCAGCTCACCCGGACAGGGGGCGGGCTATGGCTACACCTTC,CASSPGQGAGYGYTF
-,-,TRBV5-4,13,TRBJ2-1,TGTGCCAGCAGCTTGGGCGGAGACAATGAGCAGTTCTTC,CASSLGGDNEQFF
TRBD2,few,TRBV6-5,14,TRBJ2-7,TGTGCCAGCAGCCTTAGCGGGGGGGCCTACGAGCAGTACTTC,CASSLSGGAYEQYF
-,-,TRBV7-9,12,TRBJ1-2,TGTGCCAGCAGCTACAGACAGCGTGGCTACACCTTC,CASSYRQRGYTF
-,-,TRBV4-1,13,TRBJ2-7,TGCGCCAGCAGCCAAGTGCTCGAAGGGGGGCAGTACTTC,CASSQVLEGGQYF
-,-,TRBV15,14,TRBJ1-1,TGTGCCACCAGCAGAGATGTATTGAACACTGAAGCTTTCTTT,CATSRDVLNTEAFF
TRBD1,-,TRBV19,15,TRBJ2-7,TGTGCCAGTAGTTCCCAGACAGGGCGCGACTACGAGCAGTACTTC,CASSSQTGRDYEQYF
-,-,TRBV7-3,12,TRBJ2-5,TGTGCCAGCAGCTTCCCGGGGGAGACCCAGTACTTC,CASSFPGETQYF
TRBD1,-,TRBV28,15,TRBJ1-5,TGTGCCAGCAGACTACAGGGGGCTAGCAATCAGCCCCAGCATTTT,CASRLQGASNQPQHF
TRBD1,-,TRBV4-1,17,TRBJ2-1,TGCGCCAGCAGCCAAGTGATGCGAACAGGGGACTACAATGAGCAGTTCTTC,CASSQVMRTGDYNEQFF
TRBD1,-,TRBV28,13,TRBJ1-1,TGTGCCAGCAGTTTACCCAACAGGGGAGAAGCTTTCTTT,CASSLPNRGEAFF
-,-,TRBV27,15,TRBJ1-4,TGTGCCAGCAGCCCCCTCGGGGAAAGTGGTGAAAAACTGTTTTTT,CASSPLGESGEKLFF
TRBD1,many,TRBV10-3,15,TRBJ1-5,TGTGCCATCAGTGAGGTAGGGACAGGGGGTCAGCCCCAGCATTTT,CAISEVGTGGQPQHF
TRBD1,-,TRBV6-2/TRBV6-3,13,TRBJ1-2,TGTGCCAGCAGTACAGGGGGCGCCTATGGCTACACCTTC,CASSTGGAYGYTF
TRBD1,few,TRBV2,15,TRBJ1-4,TGTGCCAGCAATCCGGGACAGGTCCCTAATGAAAAACTGTTTTTT,CASNPGQVPNEKLFF
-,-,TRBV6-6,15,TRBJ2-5,TGTGCCAGCAGTTATGAGGCAGGGAACCAAGAGACCCAGTACTTC,CASSYEAGNQETQYF
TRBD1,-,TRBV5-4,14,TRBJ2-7,TGTGCCAGCAGCCTAGAACAGGGGGCAAGCGAGCAGTACTTC,CASSLEQGASEQYF
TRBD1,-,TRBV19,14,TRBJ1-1,TGTGCCAGTAGTCTACGGACAGGGGGCACTGAAGCTTTCTTT,CASSLRTGGTEAFF
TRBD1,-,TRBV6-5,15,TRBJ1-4,TGTGCCAGCAGGAGAAGTACAGGGGGGAGGGAAAAACTGTTTTTT,CASRRSTGGREKLFF
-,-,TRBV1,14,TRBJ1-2,TGCACCAGCAGCCAAGTACAGGGTGGCTATGGCTACACCTTC,CTSSQVQGGYGYTF
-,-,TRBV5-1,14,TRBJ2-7,TGCGCCAGCAGCTTAGGGGAGGAGGGCCTCGAGCAGTACTTC,CASSLGEEGLEQYF
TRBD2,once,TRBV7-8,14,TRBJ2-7,TGTGCCAGCACCCGGACTAGCGGGAGGTACGAGCAGTACTTC,CASTRTSGRYEQYF
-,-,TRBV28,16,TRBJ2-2,TGTGCCAGCAGTTCCCCCCTGACAGTGGACACCGGGGAGCTGTTTTTT,CASSSPLTVDTGELFF
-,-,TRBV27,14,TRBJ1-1,TGTGCCAGCACTTCTAGGGGGGGACTCACTGAAGCTTTCTTT,CASTSRGGLTEAFF
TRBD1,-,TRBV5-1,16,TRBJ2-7,TGCGCCAGCAGCTCCCAACAGGGGGCGATAAGAAACGAGCAGTACTTC,CASSSQQGAIRNEQYF
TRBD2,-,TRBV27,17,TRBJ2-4,TGTGCCAGCAGTTTCTCGGTCGGGACTAGCGGGCAAAACATTCAGTACTTC,CASSFSVGTSGQNIQYF
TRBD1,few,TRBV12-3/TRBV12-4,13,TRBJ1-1,TGTGCCAGCATCCGCCGGACAGGGTCTGAAGCTTTCTTT,CASIRRTGSEAFF
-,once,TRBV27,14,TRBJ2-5,TGTGCCAGCTTCGCTCGGGAGGGGGCAGAGACCCAGTACTTC,CASFAREGAETQYF
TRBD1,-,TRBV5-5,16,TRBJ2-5,TGTGCCAGCAGCTTGTTGGACAGGGGGGATTTTGGGACCCAGTACTTC,CASSLLDRGDFGTQYF
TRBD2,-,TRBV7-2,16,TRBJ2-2,TGTGCCAGCAGCCCTGGGACTAGCGGAGGGGGCGGGGAGCTGTTTTTT,CASSPGTSGGGGELFF
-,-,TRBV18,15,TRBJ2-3,TGTGCCAGCTCAATGACGGGTCGGGGCACAGATACGCAGTATTTT,CASSMTGRGTDTQYF